This TCR beta chain was profiled in a study of blood T cell repertoires in COVID-19. Turning to the study itself: T cells, B-cell-depleted T cells, or PBMCs provided the cDNA or gDNA that served as material.

Source study methods: Reference gene primer amplification yielded estimated nucleated cell counts. The method was immunoSEQ multiplex PCR; TCRdb's version includes in-frame clones alone and lacks a portion of them. The V and J calls and the clone size are those of that table, but D and trimming were determined from the DNA. Seen here are tens of thousands of clones, 78% observed once, and the top ten hold 6.3%. Seattle's cohort entered during active infection and was followed longitudinally. The CDR3 is 15 residues long. V was pared by 8 bases and J by 4 bases, with 6 bases of the junction left unmatched. Germline CDR1 reads LNHDA; CDR2 reads SQIVND (reference sequence).

The chain links TRBV19 to TRBJ2-6; TRBD1 agrees at 9 bases. This receptor was obtained from an older man with COVID-19, enrolled during active disease. Sequencing was carried out using peripheral blood. CDR3 sequence: CASLRTGAGANVLTF. The CDR3 DNA follows: TGTGCCAGTTTAAGGACAGGGGCCGGGGCCAACGTCCTGACTTTC.